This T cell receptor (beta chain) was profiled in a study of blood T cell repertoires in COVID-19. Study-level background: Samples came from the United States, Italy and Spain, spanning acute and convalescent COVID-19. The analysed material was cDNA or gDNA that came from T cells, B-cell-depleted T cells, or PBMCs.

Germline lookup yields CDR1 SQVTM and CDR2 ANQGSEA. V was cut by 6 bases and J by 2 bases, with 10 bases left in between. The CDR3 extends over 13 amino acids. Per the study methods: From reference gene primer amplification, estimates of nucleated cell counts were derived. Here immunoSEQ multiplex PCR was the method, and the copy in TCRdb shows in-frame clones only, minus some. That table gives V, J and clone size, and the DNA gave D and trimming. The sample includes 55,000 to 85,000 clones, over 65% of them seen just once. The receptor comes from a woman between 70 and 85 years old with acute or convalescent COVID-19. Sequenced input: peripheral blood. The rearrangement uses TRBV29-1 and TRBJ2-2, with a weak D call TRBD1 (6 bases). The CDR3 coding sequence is TGCAGCGTGGGGGCAGTTAACACCGGGGAGCTGTTTTTT. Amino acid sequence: CSVGAVNTGELFF.